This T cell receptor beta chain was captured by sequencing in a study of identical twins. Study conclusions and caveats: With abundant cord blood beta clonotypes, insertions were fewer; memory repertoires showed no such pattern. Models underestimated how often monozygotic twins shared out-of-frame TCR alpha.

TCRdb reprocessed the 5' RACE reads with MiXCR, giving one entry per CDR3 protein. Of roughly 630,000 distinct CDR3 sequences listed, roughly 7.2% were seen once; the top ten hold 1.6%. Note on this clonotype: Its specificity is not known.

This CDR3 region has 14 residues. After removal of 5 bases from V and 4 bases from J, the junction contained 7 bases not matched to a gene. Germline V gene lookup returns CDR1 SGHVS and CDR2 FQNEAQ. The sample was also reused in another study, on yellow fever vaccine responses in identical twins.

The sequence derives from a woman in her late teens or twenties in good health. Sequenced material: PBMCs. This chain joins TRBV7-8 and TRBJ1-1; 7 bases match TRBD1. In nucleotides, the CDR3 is TGTGCCAGCAGCGTACACAGGGGAAGCACTGAAGCTTTCTTT. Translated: CASSVHRGSTEAFF. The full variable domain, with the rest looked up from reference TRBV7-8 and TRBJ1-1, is GAGVSQSPRYKVAKRGQDVALRCDPISGHVSLFWYQQALGQGPEFLTYFQNEAQLDKSGLPSDRFFAERPEGSVSTLKIQRTQQEDSAVYLCASSVHRGSTEAFFGQGTRLTVV.